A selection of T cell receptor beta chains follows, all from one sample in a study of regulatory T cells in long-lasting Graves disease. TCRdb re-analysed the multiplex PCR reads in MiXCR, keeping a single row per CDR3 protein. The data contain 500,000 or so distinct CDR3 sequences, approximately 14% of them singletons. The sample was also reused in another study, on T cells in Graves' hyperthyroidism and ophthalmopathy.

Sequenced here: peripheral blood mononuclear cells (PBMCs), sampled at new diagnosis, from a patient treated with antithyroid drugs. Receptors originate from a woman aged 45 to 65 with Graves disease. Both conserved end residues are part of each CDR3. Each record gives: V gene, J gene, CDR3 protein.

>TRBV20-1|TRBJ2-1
CSARQNNEQFF
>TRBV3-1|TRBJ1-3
CASSQWQSSGNTIYF
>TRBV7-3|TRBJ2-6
CASSLAGANVLTF
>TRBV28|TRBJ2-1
CASSPPASGSGYNEQFF
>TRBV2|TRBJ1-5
CASSDRRQGARQPQHF
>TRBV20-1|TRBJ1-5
CSAYKWGQGAGDLRNQPQHF
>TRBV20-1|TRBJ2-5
CSPGKETQYF
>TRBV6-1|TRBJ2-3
CASSEGLHLDTQYF
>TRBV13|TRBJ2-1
CASSLVLGWDNEQFF
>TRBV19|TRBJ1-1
CASSIRDREEAFF
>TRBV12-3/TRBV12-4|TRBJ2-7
CASAPGTSGYEQYF
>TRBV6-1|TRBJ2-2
CASRTGIANTGELFF
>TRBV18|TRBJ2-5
CASSPLGETQYF
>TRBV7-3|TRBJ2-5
CASSLGDRGGRETQYF
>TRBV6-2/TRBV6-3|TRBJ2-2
CASSWAARFRTGEPFF
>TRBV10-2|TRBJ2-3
CASKGLVLTDTQYF
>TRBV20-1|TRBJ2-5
CSARALAGSGIKETQYF
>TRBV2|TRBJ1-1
CASTSTGYTEAFF
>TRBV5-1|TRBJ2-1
CASSAGLAGGEQFF
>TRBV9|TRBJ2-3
CASSWKIAGEGDTQYF
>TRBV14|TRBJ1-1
CASSQEGANTEAFF
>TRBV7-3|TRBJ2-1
CASSLGLAGGGYNEQFF
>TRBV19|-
CASSIVKPGHNEQFF
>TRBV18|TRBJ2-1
CASSPQPENEQFF
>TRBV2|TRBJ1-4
CASSEGDRAGEKLFF
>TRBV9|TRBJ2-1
CASSSPGHRANYNEQFF
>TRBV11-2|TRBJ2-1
CASSLDGTGAYDEQFF
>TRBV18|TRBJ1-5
CASSPLDESQPQHF
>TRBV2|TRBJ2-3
CASSDRLAVSTDTQYF
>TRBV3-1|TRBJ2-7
CASSQGLAAHEQYF
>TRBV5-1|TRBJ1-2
CASSLAETYGYTF
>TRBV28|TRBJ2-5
CASLAGREETQYF
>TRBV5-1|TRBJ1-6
CASSLFPGQANSPLHF
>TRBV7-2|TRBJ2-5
CASSLALARDLYLETQYF
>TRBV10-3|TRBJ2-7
CATNTGTSGPYEQYF
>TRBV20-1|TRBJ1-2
CSARDASGLDYGYTF
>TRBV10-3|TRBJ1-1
CAISEGIEAFF
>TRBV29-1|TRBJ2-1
CSAGTSTSNEQFF
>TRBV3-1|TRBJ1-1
CASSQGGGNTEAFF
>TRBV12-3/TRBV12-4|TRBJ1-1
CASRTTGGRGEAFF
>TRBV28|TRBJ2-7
CASSGPTTYEQYF
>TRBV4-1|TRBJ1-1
CASSFDLIGTEAFF
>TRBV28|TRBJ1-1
CASSSILGLATEAFF
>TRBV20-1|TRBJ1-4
CSARGGGTNEKLFF
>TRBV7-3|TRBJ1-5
CASSLYGGSSNQPQHF
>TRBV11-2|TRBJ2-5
CASSPVEGAQETQYF
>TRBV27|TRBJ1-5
CASSLGSGPLQGQPQHF
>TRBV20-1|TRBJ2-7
CSAMSGADVYEQYF
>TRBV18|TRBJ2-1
CASSPGQGSSYNEQFF
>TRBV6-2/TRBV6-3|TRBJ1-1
CASSSNRGLNTEAFF